Detailed here is one T cell receptor (beta chain). The antigen remains unidentified. TCRdb re-called the 5' RACE reads and shows each CDR3 protein once, DNA omitted. With about 330,000 distinct CDR3 sequences in the sample, the ten largest clones hold 2% to 2.5%. The data were taken from a study of monozygotic twins with inflammatory bowel disease. Overall study results and limits: The existence of one strong signal or clonotype linked to IBD lacked support.

Germline V gene sequence: CDR1 MDHEN, CDR2 SYDVKM. This CDR3 is 17 amino acids long. This chain links TRBV28 with TRBJ1-2; the TCRdb D gene call, TRBD1, has no DNA to confirm it. The receptor was derived from a human donor with ulcerative colitis or Crohn's disease, or a healthy co-twin of an affected twin (not recorded which). Source material: blood. The CDR3: CASSFTSSDRGREGYTF.